The T cell receptor (beta chain) described here comes from a study of T cells in Graves' hyperthyroidism and ophthalmopathy (dated by TCRdb to about 2019). Background on the whole study: To identify distinguishing TCR V-J signatures, a discovery cohort of 90 to 100 patients was used, comprising 40 to 45 with Graves' ophthalmopathy and 57 with stable Graves' hyperthyroidism. Whether ophthalmopathy could be predicted prospectively was tested in an independent validation cohort made up of 18 to 20 hyperthyroidism patients plus 17 patients who later progressed to ophthalmopathy. The 95 to 100 discovery patients were randomly divided into training and test sets at a 7:3 ratio. In addition, the study compared T-cell repertoires in thyroid tissue and in blood from about 6 Graves' hyperthyroidism patients. After sampling, hyperthyroidism patients received methimazole starting at 30 mg daily, and ophthalmopathy patients received high-dose intravenous methylprednisolone. The paper reports TCR Vbeta CDR3 sequencing of over 120 peripheral blood samples: around 45 ophthalmopathy, under 85 hyperthyroidism and 17 progressor patients. The full study reports these points: Most expanded thyroid clonotypes (frequency above 0.001) were also found in blood, which suggests that blood repertoires may mirror thyroid immune responses. Sample size was not statistically predetermined, and blinding of investigators to group allocation was not performed. A 13 V-J signature model separated ophthalmopathy from stable hyperthyroidism, with 87.88% sensitivity and 81.08% specificity in cross-validation and 80%/75% in testing. During validation, the model predicted progression to ophthalmopathy a median of approximately 6.5 months ahead of onset, with approximately 71% sensitivity and about 72% specificity.

There are many counts of this clonotype. What antigen it recognizes has not been identified. One base away there is no much larger clone; base qualities are not given. Stable Graves' hyperthyroidism was defined as no progression to ophthalmopathy during 18 months of follow-up. Hyperthyroidism patients were newly diagnosed, with disease duration under 2 months, and aged 18 to 65 years. Exclusion was applied to patients with uncontrolled infections, other autoimmune diseases, pregnancy or lactation. Diagnoses relied on clinical symptoms, serum thyroxine and TRAb, thyroid ultrasound and orbital computed tomography. Total RNA was extracted using Trizol reagent, and RNA quality was assessed on an Agilent 2100 Bioanalyzer. The TCR beta CDR3 regions were amplified from the RNA transcripts. A first-round RT-PCR of the TCR CDR3 used the HTBI primer set with the Qiagen OneStep RT-PCR kit. Libraries were constructed in a second round of multiplex PCR, after which size selection and purification were carried out. The libraries were sequenced on an Illumina HiSeq2000 using paired-end 100 bp reads. The authors' analysis ran thus. SOAPnuke was used to process the raw data, removing reads that contained adapters or uncalled bases, had a mean Phred below 15, or lacked an exact match to the constant primer or identifier. High-quality paired reads were merged with COPE v1.2.5, and unique nucleotide sequences were defined as clonotypes. MiTCR v1.1 was used to align clonotypes to the IMGT TRBV, TRBD and TRBJ reference segments. Only V-J combinations with frequency above 0.0001, covering roughly 99% of repertoires, were analysed. A TCS score was defined as the ratio between F50 (clonal expansion) and ExV (chaos), using BLOSUM62-based TCRdist between CDR3 peptides within each V-J. Welch's t-statistics and random forest reduced around 520 V-J features to roughly 13, which were used in a naive Bayes classifier (R e1071). The Morisita-Horn index was used to measure how similar the thyroid and blood repertoires were. In-frame beta chains were kept once TCRdb had trimmed the public reads at Q25 with fastp and called clones with MiXCR. Each record represents a unique CDR3 protein, reported with the most common genes and DNA among its rows. The V and J calls here are based on TCRdb, not the publication. The sample table shows roughly 570,000 distinct CDR3 sequences, and about 43% are seen once. About 8.3% of the sample lies in the top ten.

The germline V gene gives CDR1 as SGHTA and CDR2 as FQGNSA. The CDR3 goes from the cysteine to the phenylalanine over 13 residues. CDR3 DNA is the only sequence kept; it has 39 bases, read in frame from the first base. V loses 8 bases, J loses 2 bases, and the germline ends lie 10 bases apart. Sequences were obtained from peripheral blood or thyroid tissue (not recorded which). Recombination linked TRBV7-2 to TRBJ1-5; the D gene is perhaps TRBD1, on 5 matching bases. This receptor was obtained from a woman between 18 and 30 years old with Graves' hyperthyroidism. The DNA sequence reads TGTGCCAGCCGGGGGGACGGCAATCAGCCCCAGCATTTT. Translated, this gives CASRGDGNQPQHF.